The rows below give T cell receptor beta chains drawn from one sample of a study of T cells in Graves' hyperthyroidism and ophthalmopathy. A single record per CDR3 protein comes from TCRdb applying MiXCR to the multiplex PCR reads. The table has about 520,000 distinct CDR3 sequences, approximately 25% seen once. The sequenced sample consisted of blood. The origin of the receptors is a woman between 25 and 40 years old with Graves' ophthalmopathy. Each CDR3 is given with its conserved first and last residue. A D gene is named only where the DNA matches it firmly. Clone size is not always given. Where it is, it says once, few, many or a class for expanded clones.

CDR3	DNA	D	J	size	V
CASRGVAPEQYF	TGTGCCAGCAGAGGTGTGGCCCCCGAGCAGTACTTC	NA	TRBJ2-7	once	TRBV12-3/TRBV12-4
CASNPSGDQPQHF	TGTGCCAGCAACCCCTCCGGCGATCAGCCCCAGCATTTT	NA	TRBJ1-5	NA	TRBV6-1
CASSWGADYEQYF	TGTGCCAGCAGTTGGGGGGCGGACTACGAGCAGTACTTC	NA	TRBJ2-7	many	TRBV28
CASSFETSGGEETQYF	TGTGCCAGCAGCTTCGAGACTAGCGGGGGGGAGGAGACCCAGTACTTC	TRBD2	TRBJ2-5	many	TRBV6-2/TRBV6-3
CASSDGGGQGNTIYF	TGTGCCAGCAGTGACGGCGGGGGGCAAGGAAACACCATATATTTT	NA	TRBJ1-3	few	TRBV25-1
CASSLAREGGNTEAFF	TGTGCCAGCAGTTTAGCGCGTGAAGGGGGGAACACTGAAGCTTTCTTT	NA	TRBJ1-1	few	TRBV12-3/TRBV12-4
CASSILAVQGETQYF	TGTGCCAGCAGCATACTAGCGGTGCAAGGGGAGACCCAGTACTTC	TRBD2	TRBJ2-5	many	TRBV7-8
CAWSAQWATEAFF	TGTGCCTGGAGTGCTCAGTGGGCCACTGAAGCTTTCTTT	NA	TRBJ1-1	many	TRBV30
CSAFEAYQETQYF	TGCAGTGCCTTCGAGGCCTACCAAGAGACCCAGTACTTC	NA	TRBJ2-5	many	TRBV20-1
CASRLTGEVGYGYTF	TGTGCCAGCAGACTCACAGGGGAGGTGGGCTATGGCTACACCTTC	TRBD1	TRBJ1-2	many	TRBV27
CAISDRSEPNYGYTF	TGTGCCATCAGTGACAGGTCAGAACCTAACTATGGCTACACCTTC	NA	TRBJ1-2	NA	TRBV10-3
CASSKEWAGGGQPQHF	TGTGCCAGCAGCAAGGAGTGGGCAGGGGGCGGTCAGCCCCAGCATTTT	TRBD1	TRBJ1-5	NA	TRBV6-1
CATSRGRGTPQTQYF	TGTGCCACCAGCAGAGGCCGAGGGACTCCCCAGACCCAGTACTTC	NA	TRBJ2-5	NA	TRBV15
CASSQDRGGGYTF	TGTGCCAGCAGCCAGGACAGGGGAGGAGGCTACACCTTC	TRBD1	TRBJ1-2	many	TRBV7-2
CSARDLQEEETQYF	TGCAGTGCTAGAGATTTGCAGGAAGAAGAGACCCAGTACTTC	NA	TRBJ2-5	few	TRBV20-1
CASNQPGLAGGEQYF	TGTGCCAGCAACCAACCGGGACTAGCGGGAGGAGAGCAGTACTTC	TRBD2	TRBJ2-7	NA	TRBV2
CASSVLKETQYF	TGTGCCAGCTCAGTTCTTAAGGAGACCCAGTACTTC	NA	TRBJ2-5	many	TRBV6-1
CASSAAGFYGYTF	TGTGCCAGCAGTGCAGCAGGCTTCTATGGCTACACCTTC	NA	TRBJ1-2	NA	TRBV27
CASSENRESYLNGYTF	TGTGCCAGCAGTGAAAACAGGGAAAGCTACCTAAACGGCTACACCTTC	NA	TRBJ1-2	many	TRBV6-1
CASTTGYSNQPQHF	TGTGCCAGCACAACAGGCTATAGCAATCAGCCCCAGCATTTT	NA	TRBJ1-5	NA	TRBV28
CASEEFMNTEAFF	TGTGCCAGCGAGGAGTTTATGAACACTGAAGCTTTCTTT	NA	TRBJ1-1	few	TRBV6-1
CASSQGYSNQPQHF	TGTGCCAGCAGTCAGGGATACAGCAATCAGCCCCAGCATTTT	NA	TRBJ1-5	many	TRBV6-5
CASSLLAGLSYEQYF	TGTGCCAGCAGCCTACTAGCGGGATTAAGCTACGAGCAGTACTTC	TRBD2	TRBJ2-7	NA	TRBV6-2/TRBV6-3
CASSFSGANPFEQYF	TGTGCCAGCAGTTTCTCCGGGGCCAACCCCTTCGAGCAGTACTTC	NA	TRBJ2-7	many	TRBV27
CASSPGRPGQYF	TGTGCCAGCAGTCCTGGACGGCCGGGCCAGTACTTC	NA	TRBJ2-5	many	TRBV28
CASSVQGADTGELFF	TGTGCCAGCAGCGTCCAAGGGGCCGACACCGGGGAGCTGTTTTTT	NA	TRBJ2-2	NA	TRBV9
CASSSPHQGNTEAFF	TGTGCCAGCAGCTCCCCCCACCAGGGAAACACTGAAGCTTTCTTT	NA	TRBJ1-1	many	TRBV7-2
CASSRLILYEQYF	TGTGCCAGCTCTCGACTGATCCTCTACGAGCAGTACTTC	NA	TRBJ2-7	NA	TRBV18
CASGGDKSSYEQYF	TGTGCCAGCGGGGGGGACAAATCATCCTACGAGCAGTACTTC	NA	TRBJ2-7	NA	TRBV6-1
CASSSTRQSNQPQHF	TGTGCCAGCAGCTCTACGCGACAGAGCAATCAGCCCCAGCATTTT	NA	TRBJ1-5	many	TRBV7-8
CASSLGGSQYEQYF	TGTGCCAGCAGCTTAGGAGGGTCACAGTACGAGCAGTACTTC	NA	TRBJ2-7	few	TRBV11-2
CASSKGQGARYGYTF	TGCGCCAGCAGCAAAGGACAGGGGGCACGGTATGGCTACACCTTC	TRBD1	TRBJ1-2	NA	TRBV5-1
CASSSGPQYEQYF	TGTGCCAGCAGCTCGGGACCTCAATACGAGCAGTACTTC	NA	TRBJ2-7	few	TRBV5-6
CASSLSGERAYEQYF	TGCGCCAGCAGCTTGAGCGGGGAGCGGGCCTACGAGCAGTACTTC	TRBD2	TRBJ2-7	NA	TRBV4-1
CASSPGTGNYGYTF	TGCGCCAGCAGCCCCGGGACAGGGAACTATGGCTACACCTTC	TRBD1	TRBJ1-2	many	TRBV5-1
CASSDSGWASNQPQHF	TGTGCCAGCAGTGATAGCGGCTGGGCCAGCAATCAGCCCCAGCATTTT	NA	TRBJ1-5	NA	TRBV6-1
CSARSGHNTNYGYTF	TGCAGTGCTAGATCGGGGCACAATACTAACTATGGCTACACCTTC	NA	TRBJ1-2	NA	TRBV20-1
CASRTLQGVGTEAFF	TGTGCCAGCAGAACATTACAGGGCGTCGGGACTGAAGCTTTCTTT	NA	TRBJ1-1	once	TRBV27
CASSQGRDRANTEAFF	TGTGCCAGCAGCCAAGGGCGGGACCGAGCGAACACTGAAGCTTTCTTT	NA	TRBJ1-1	NA	TRBV4-2
CASSGVRAEAFF	TGTGCCAGCAGTGGGGTCAGGGCTGAAGCTTTCTTT	NA	TRBJ1-1	few	TRBV25-1
CASSLSVDSYGYTF	TGTGCCAGCAGTTTATCGGTAGACAGCTATGGCTACACCTTC	NA	TRBJ1-2	many	TRBV27
CASSIRGVGYGYTF	TGTGCCAGCAGTATCAGGGGGGTGGGCTATGGCTACACCTTC	TRBD1	TRBJ1-2	many	TRBV27
CASSWGSGQVPTETQYF	TGTGCCAGCAGTTGGGGCTCGGGACAGGTGCCGACGGAGACCCAGTACTTC	TRBD1	TRBJ2-5	many	TRBV6-5
CASSYERVSNGYTF	TGTGCCAGCAGTTACGAGAGGGTTTCGAATGGCTACACCTTC	NA	TRBJ1-2	many	TRBV6-5
CASKDSIGVYEQYF	TGTGCCAGCAAAGACAGCATAGGGGTCTACGAGCAGTACTTC	NA	TRBJ2-7	NA	TRBV6-1
CASSYPDRVVEQYF	TGTGCCAGCAGTTACCCGGACAGGGTCGTGGAGCAGTACTTC	TRBD1	TRBJ2-7	many	TRBV6-2/TRBV6-3
CASSQAPATGLNTEAFF	TGCGCCAGCAGCCAGGCCCCTGCGACAGGGTTGAACACTGAAGCTTTCTTT	TRBD1	TRBJ1-1	many	TRBV4-3
CSAFNRANTGELFF	TGCAGTGCTTTTAACAGGGCGAACACCGGGGAGCTGTTTTTT	NA	TRBJ2-2	NA	TRBV20-1
CASIGFAYEQYF	TGTGCCAGCATAGGCTTCGCCTACGAGCAGTACTTC	NA	TRBJ2-7	NA	TRBV2
CASNRGQGLTNTVAFF	TGTGCCAGCAACCGGGGACAGGGGCTTACGAACACTGTAGCTTTCTTT	TRBD1	TRBJ1-1	NA	TRBV6-2/TRBV6-3
CASSLAHWDRGIYEQYF	TGTGCCAGCAGCTTGGCGCACTGGGACAGGGGGATTTACGAGCAGTACTTC	TRBD1	TRBJ2-7	many	TRBV7-2
CASSYSLHRNTEAFF	TGTGCCAGCAGTTACTCCCTGCATAGGAACACTGAAGCTTTCTTT	NA	TRBJ1-1	few	TRBV6-5
CASSPLRDRATGELFF	TGTGCCAGCAGTCCCCTCCGGGACAGGGCCACCGGGGAGCTGTTTTTT	TRBD1	TRBJ2-2	many	TRBV12-3/TRBV12-4
CASSYPTDRARTEAFF	TGTGCCAGCAGTTACCCCACGGACAGGGCCCGGACTGAAGCTTTCTTT	TRBD1	TRBJ1-1	many	TRBV6-5